This T cell receptor beta chain appears in the sequencing data of a study of control samples from healthy donors and cancer patients. This CDR3 spans 18 amino acids. Losses at the gene ends were 3 bases for V and 3 bases for J; bases not matched to a gene: 15. Germline V lookup: CDR1 MNHEY, CDR2 SVGEGT. Using immunoSEQ multiplex PCR, the repertoire was profiled, and TCRdb retains in-frame clones only, with some absent. The sample has some 160,000 clones, around 86% seen once. The V gene is TRBV6-2 or TRBV6-3, the J gene TRBJ2-7; TRBD2 agrees at 9 bases. The source material was blood. This receptor was taken from a man between 25 and 39 years old in good health. CDR3 loop: CASSYLGSGSIRIYEQYF. In nucleotides, the CDR3 is TGTGCCAGCAGTTATTTAGGTAGCGGGAGTATAAGGATCTACGAGCAGTACTTC.